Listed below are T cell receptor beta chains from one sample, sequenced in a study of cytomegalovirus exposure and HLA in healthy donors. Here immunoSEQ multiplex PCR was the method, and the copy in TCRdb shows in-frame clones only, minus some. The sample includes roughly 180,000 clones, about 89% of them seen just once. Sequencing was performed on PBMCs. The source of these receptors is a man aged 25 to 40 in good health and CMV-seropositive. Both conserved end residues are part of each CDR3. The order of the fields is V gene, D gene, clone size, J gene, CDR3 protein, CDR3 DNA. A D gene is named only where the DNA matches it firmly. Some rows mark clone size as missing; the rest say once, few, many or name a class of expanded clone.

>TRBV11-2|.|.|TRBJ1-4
CASRMTAPFEKLFF
TGTGCCAGCAGGATGACAGCCCCATTCGAAAAACTGTTTTTT
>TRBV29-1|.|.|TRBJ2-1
CSVLTGNEQFF
TGCAGCGTATTGACAGGCAATGAGCAGTTCTTC
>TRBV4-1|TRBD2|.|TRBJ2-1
CASSQGSGTSGRAHYNEQFF
TGCGCCAGCAGCCAAGGATCGGGGACTAGCGGGAGGGCCCACTACAATGAGCAGTTCTTC
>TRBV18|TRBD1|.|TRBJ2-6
CATRQGRGANVLTF
TGTGCCACCAGACAGGGGCGGGGGGCCAACGTCCTGACTTTC
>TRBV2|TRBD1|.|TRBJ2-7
CASWQGAKEQYF
TGTGCCAGCTGGCAGGGGGCAAAGGAGCAGTACTTC
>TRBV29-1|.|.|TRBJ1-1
CSVRTDNTEAFF
TGCAGCGTTCGGACAGACAACACTGAAGCTTTCTTT
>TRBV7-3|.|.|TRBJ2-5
CASSLTPSSRGQETQYF
TGTGCCAGCAGCTTAACCCCTTCTTCGAGGGGTCAAGAGACCCAGTACTTC
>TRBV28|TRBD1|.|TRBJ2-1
CASSVPSTPGPDREPYNEQFF
TGTGCCAGCAGTGTCCCATCCACCCCAGGCCCGGACAGGGAACCTTACAATGAGCAGTTCTTC
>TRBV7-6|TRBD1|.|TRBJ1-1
CASSLVAGGRNTEAFF
TGTGCCAGCAGCTTAGTGGCAGGGGGCCGTAATACTGAAGCTTTCTTT
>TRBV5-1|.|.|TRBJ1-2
CASSLSDQGVGGYTF
TGCGCCAGCAGCTTGTCTGATCAGGGTGTAGGGGGCTACACCTTC
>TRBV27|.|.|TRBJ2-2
CASSSPGSLRINTGELFF
TGTGCCAGCAGTTCCCCGGGGTCCCTACGAATAAACACCGGGGAGCTGTTTTTT
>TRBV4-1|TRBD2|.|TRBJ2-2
CASSHVAGVQAGELFF
TGCGCCAGCAGCCACGTAGCGGGAGTTCAAGCCGGGGAGCTGTTTTTT
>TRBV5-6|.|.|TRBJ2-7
CATLPWEQYF
TGTGCCACCCTCCCCTGGGAGCAGTACTTC
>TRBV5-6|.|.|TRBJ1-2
CASSRGSVPNYGYTF
TGTGCCAGCAGCCGCGGGTCAGTACCTAACTATGGCTACACCTTC
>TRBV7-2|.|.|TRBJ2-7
CASSSSGGGRSSYEQYF
TGTGCCAGCAGCTCGTCGGGTGGAGGGCGGAGCTCCTACGAGCAGTACTTC
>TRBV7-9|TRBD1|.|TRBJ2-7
CASSLVVGTGSSYEQYF
TGTGCCAGCAGCTTGGTGGTGGGGACAGGAAGCTCCTACGAGCAGTACTTC
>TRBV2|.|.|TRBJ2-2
CASTRARSGELFF
TGTGCCAGCACCCGGGCTCGGTCCGGGGAGCTGTTTTTT
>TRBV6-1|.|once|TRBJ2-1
CASKIRDEQFF
TGTGCCAGCAAGATCCGGGATGAGCAGTTCTTC
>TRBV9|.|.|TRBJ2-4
CASSVDSSAGGKNIQYF
TGTGCCAGCAGCGTAGATTCTAGCGCCGGGGGCAAAAACATTCAGTACTTC
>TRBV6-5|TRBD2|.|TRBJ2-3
CASSSSGGRTDTQYF
TGTGCCAGCAGTTCGAGCGGGGGCCGCACAGATACGCAGTATTTT
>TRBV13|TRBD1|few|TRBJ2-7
CASSFGQGEWEQYF
TGTGCCAGCAGCTTCGGACAGGGAGAGTGGGAGCAGTACTTC
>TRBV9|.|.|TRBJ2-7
CASSSQGYEQYF
TGTGCCAGCAGCTCCCAAGGATACGAGCAGTACTTC
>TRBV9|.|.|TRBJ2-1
CASSVEVGAYNEQFF
TGTGCCAGCAGCGTCGAGGTAGGGGCCTACAATGAGCAGTTCTTC
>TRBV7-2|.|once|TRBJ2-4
CASSLDLSGHNIQYF
TGTGCCAGCAGCTTAGACCTATCTGGGCACAACATTCAGTACTTC
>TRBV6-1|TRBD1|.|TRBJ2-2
CASSDRGWSGELFF
TGTGCCAGCAGCGACAGGGGGTGGTCCGGGGAGCTGTTTTTT
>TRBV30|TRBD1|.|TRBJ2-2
CAWGQGWTGELFF
TGTGCCTGGGGACAGGGGTGGACCGGGGAGCTGTTTTTT
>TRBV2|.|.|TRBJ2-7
CASEGPGAAHEQYF
TGTGCCAGCGAGGGACCGGGGGCTGCCCACGAGCAGTACTTC
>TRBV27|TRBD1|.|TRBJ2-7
CASSLQGAFSYEQYF
TGTGCCAGCAGTTTGCAGGGGGCATTCTCCTACGAGCAGTACTTC
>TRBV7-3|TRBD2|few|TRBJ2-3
CASSLLGGGTDTQYF
TGTGCCAGCAGCTTATTGGGCGGGGGGACAGATACGCAGTATTTT
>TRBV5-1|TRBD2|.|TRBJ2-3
CASSSPLAGLLDTQYF
TGCGCCAGCAGCTCGCCACTAGCGGGGCTTTTAGATACGCAGTATTTT
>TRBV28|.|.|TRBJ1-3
CASGNRQNGNTIYF
TGTGCCAGCGGAAACCGACAGAACGGAAACACCATATATTTT
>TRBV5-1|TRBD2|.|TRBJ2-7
CASSLGPGGEYEQYF
TGCGCCAGCAGCTTGGGACCCGGGGGGGAATACGAGCAGTACTTC
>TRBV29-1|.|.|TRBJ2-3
CSVPRGRRWGDTQYF
TGCAGCGTACCTAGGGGGAGGAGGTGGGGAGATACGCAGTATTTT
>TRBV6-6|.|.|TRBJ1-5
CASSTGQPGQPQHF
TGTGCCAGCAGTACTGGACAGCCTGGGCAGCCCCAGCATTTT
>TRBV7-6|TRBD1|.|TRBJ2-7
CASSTQNRGAGEQYF
TGTGCCAGCAGTACCCAAAACAGGGGAGCTGGCGAGCAGTACTTC
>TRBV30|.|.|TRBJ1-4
CAWSVKGGDEKLFF
TGTGCCTGGAGTGTTAAGGGAGGGGACGAAAAACTGTTTTTT
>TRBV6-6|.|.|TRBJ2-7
CASNIAESYEQYF
TGTGCCAGCAATATAGCGGAGTCCTACGAGCAGTACTTC
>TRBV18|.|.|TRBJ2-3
CASSPRGSTDTQYF
TGTGCCAGCTCACCCCGGGGAAGCACAGATACGCAGTATTTT
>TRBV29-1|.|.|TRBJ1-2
CSVELRGRWNYGYTF
TGCAGCGTTGAACTGCGGGGGCGATGGAACTATGGCTACACCTTC
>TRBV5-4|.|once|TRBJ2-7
CASSLAREQYF
TGTGCCAGCAGCTTGGCCCGGGAGCAGTACTTC
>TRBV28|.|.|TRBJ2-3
CASSPSEAPRLGTDTQYF
TGTGCCAGCAGCCCCTCGGAGGCCCCTCGTCTAGGCACAGATACGCAGTATTTT
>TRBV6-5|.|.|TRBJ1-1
CASSLGGLINTEAFF
TGTGCCAGCAGCCTAGGCGGGTTGATAAACACTGAAGCTTTCTTT
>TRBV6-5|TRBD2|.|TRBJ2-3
CASSTGTSSLDTQYF
TGTGCCAGCAGTACCGGGACTAGCAGTCTGGATACGCAGTATTTT
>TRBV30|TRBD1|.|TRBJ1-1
CAWSERGLAFF
TGTGCCTGGAGTGAAAGGGGGCTGGCTTTCTTT
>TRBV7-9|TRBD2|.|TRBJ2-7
CASSQIILAGEQYF
TGTGCCAGCAGCCAAATAATTTTAGCGGGTGAGCAGTACTTC
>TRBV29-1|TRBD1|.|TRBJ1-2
CSVGQGNNYGYTF
TGCAGCGTCGGACAGGGGAATAACTATGGCTACACCTTC
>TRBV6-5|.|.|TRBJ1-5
CASSSAGVRGNQPQHF
TGTGCCAGCAGTTCAGCCGGTGTGAGAGGGAATCAGCCCCAGCATTTT
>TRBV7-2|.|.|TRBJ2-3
CASSLGRGPDTQYF
TGTGCCAGCAGCTTAGGGAGGGGGCCGGATACGCAGTATTTT
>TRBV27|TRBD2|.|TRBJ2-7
CASSSPAGGPREQYF
TGTGCCAGCAGTTCTCCAGCGGGAGGGCCGCGTGAGCAGTACTTC
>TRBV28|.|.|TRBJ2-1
CASSLGRGKRNEQFF
TGTGCCAGCAGTTTGGGCAGGGGCAAGAGGAATGAGCAGTTCTTC
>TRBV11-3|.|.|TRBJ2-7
CASSLEMGTSDEQYF
TGTGCCAGCAGCTTAGAGATGGGGACCTCTGACGAGCAGTACTTC
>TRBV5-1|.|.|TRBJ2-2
CASSLQGRGFTGELFF
TGCGCCAGCAGCTTACAGGGAAGGGGTTTCACCGGGGAGCTGTTTTTT
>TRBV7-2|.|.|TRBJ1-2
CASSLGSGTAYGYTF
TGTGCCAGCAGCTTAGGGTCCGGGACGGCCTATGGCTACACCTTC